The entry that follows covers one T cell receptor (beta chain) sequence. The sample originates from a study of T cells after yellow fever vaccination. TCRdb reprocessed the 5' RACE reads with MiXCR, giving one entry per CDR3 protein. The data hold 250,000 to 300,000 distinct CDR3 sequences, with 13% observed a single time. Germline-derived CDR1 and CDR2 are LGHDT and YNNKEL (reference sequence). With V trimmed by 2 bases and J by 4 bases, 8 bases remained unmatched. The CDR3 covers 15 residues. The chain has TRBV3-1 and TRBJ2-7, with 7 bases identical to TRBD2. Sequenced material: CD4+ T cells sorted from PBMCs, taken 45 days after the yellow fever booster vaccination. This clonotype originated in a man aged 25 to 40 who received the YFV17D yellow fever vaccine. The CDR3, as DNA: TGTGCCAGCAGCCAAAATGCGGGAGCTTGGTACGAGCAGTACTTC. It is translated as CASSQNAGAWYEQYF.